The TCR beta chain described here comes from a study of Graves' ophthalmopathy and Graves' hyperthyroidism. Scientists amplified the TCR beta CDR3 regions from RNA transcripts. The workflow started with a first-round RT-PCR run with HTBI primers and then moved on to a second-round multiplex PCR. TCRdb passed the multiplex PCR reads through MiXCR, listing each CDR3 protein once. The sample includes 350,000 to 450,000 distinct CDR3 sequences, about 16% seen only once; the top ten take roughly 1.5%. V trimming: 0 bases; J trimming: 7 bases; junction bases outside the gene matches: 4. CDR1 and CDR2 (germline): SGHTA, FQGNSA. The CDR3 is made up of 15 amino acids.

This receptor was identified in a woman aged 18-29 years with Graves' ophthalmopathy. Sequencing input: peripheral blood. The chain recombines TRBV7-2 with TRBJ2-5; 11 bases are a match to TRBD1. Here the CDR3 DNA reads TGTGCCAGCAGCTTAGCAGGGACAGGGGGGGGGACCCAGTACTTC. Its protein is CASSLAGTGGGTQYF.